Each of the 31 T cell receptor beta chains below was sequenced from the same sample in a study of blood T cell repertoires in COVID-19. Sequencing used immunoSEQ multiplex PCR; TCRdb keeps in-frame clones, though not all of them. In the table there are hundreds of thousands of clones, about 83% of which are singletons. The material sequenced was PBMCs or T cells enriched from blood (not recorded which). Receptors were obtained from a woman aged 50 to 65 who had recovered from COVID-19.

The chain is built from TRBV2 and TRBJ1-5; a weak D match, TRBD1 (6 bases). V lost 2 bases, J lost 5 bases, and 13 bases lay in between. The CDR3 has 15 amino acids. Germline V gene sequence: CDR1 SNHLY, CDR2 FYNNEI. In DNA, the CDR3 is TGTGCCAGCAGTGAATACAGGGTCAACGATCAGCCCCAGCATTTT. Translation gives CASSEYRVNDQPQHF.

The rearrangement uses TRBV18 and TRBJ1-4; TRBD1 agrees at 11 bases. The CDR3 is made up of 16 amino acids. V lost 6 bases to trimming and J lost 4 bases; unmatched junction nucleotides: 7. CDR1 KGHSH and CDR2 LQKENI come from the germline V gene. CDR3 in DNA: TGTGCCAGCTCCGGACAGGGGGCGTTTGGTAATGAAAAACTGTTTTTT. The encoded protein is CASSGQGAFGNEKLFF.

The chain employs TRBV4-3 and TRBJ2-1; maybe TRBD2 (6 bases). CDR1 LGHNA and CDR2 YSLEER come from the germline V gene. CDR3 length: 15 residues. Trimming removed 5 bases at V and 1 base at J, with 12 bases between. CDR3 sequence reads: CASSYRLGSYNEQFF. The CDR3 coding sequence is TGCGCCAGCAGCTACCGACTAGGTTCCTACAATGAGCAGTTCTTC.

Only one count was recorded for this clone. The chain carries TRBV29-1 and TRBJ2-1, with 10 nucleotides matching TRBD2. CDR3 length: 17 amino acids. CDR1 is SQVTM, CDR2 ANQGSEA, per germline. V shed 3 bases and J 7 bases; nucleotides not matched to a gene: 15. As DNA, the CDR3 is TGCAGCGTTGAGAGAGCGGGGGGGCCCACCTCCCGGAATGAGCAGTTCTTC. It codes for CSVERAGGPTSRNEQFF.

This chain joins TRBV6-5 and TRBJ1-1; a weak D match, TRBD1 (5 bases). The CDR3 extends over 14 amino acids. V lost 7 bases, J lost 0 bases, and 12 bases lay in between. Germline CDR1 is MNHEY and CDR2 is SVGAGI. The CDR3: CASTTGSMNTEAFF. Written as DNA, the CDR3 is TGTGCCAGCACAACAGGAAGCATGAACACTGAAGCTTTCTTT.

This rearrangement joins TRBV7-9 to TRBJ1-2; 8 bases are a match to TRBD1. CDR1 SEHNR and CDR2 FQNEAQ come from the germline V gene (reference sequence). This CDR3 has 13 residues. The junction had 3 bases not matched to a gene; V was cut back by 1 base and J by 8 bases. The CDR3: CASSLVGQVGYTF. As DNA, the CDR3 is TGTGCCAGCAGCTTAGTGGGACAGGTCGGCTACACCTTC.

This clone appeared a single time. V gene TRBV5-6 combines with J gene TRBJ1-2, with 8 positions matching TRBD1. This CDR3 spans 15 amino acids. V dropped 0 bases and J dropped 3; count of bases not matched to a gene: 4. CDR1 SGHDT and CDR2 YYEEEE come from the germline V gene. CDR3 residues: CASSLGQGNYYGYTF. Written as DNA, the CDR3 is TGTGCCAGCAGCTTGGGACAGGGGAATTACTATGGCTACACCTTC.

This clone is a singleton in its sample. DNA of the CDR3: TGTGCCAGCAGCACCCGGACTAGCGGGGGGAGAGAGACCCAGTACTTC. Translating it yields CASSTRTSGGRETQYF. The chain joins TRBV7-2 to TRBJ2-5, with 14 bases aligning to TRBD2. Germline CDR1 and CDR2: SGHTA and FQGNSA. The J segment lost 4 bases and the V segment lost 5 bases, leaving 6 bases of the junction unmatched. This CDR3 region has 16 residues.

A word on this clone: Other DNA variants within this sample encode the same CDR3. V and J are TRBV28 and TRBJ1-2; the D gene is possibly TRBD1 (5 bases). The CDR3 sequence is 13 residues long. Germline-derived CDR1 and CDR2 are MDHEN and SYDVKM. Trimming stripped 3 bases from V and 5 bases from J, with 10 bases between. CDR3 loop: CASSLGGGYGYTF. The CDR3, as DNA: TGTGCCAGCAGTTTGGGGGGAGGATATGGCTACACCTTC.

The chain couples TRBV12-3 or TRBV12-4 to TRBJ1-2; D uncertain. Deletions cut 5 bases from V and 1 base from J, with 8 bases between. The CDR3 covers 13 residues. CDR3 nucleotides: TGTGCCAGCAGTCCCATAGTTAACTATGGCTACACCTTC. It is translated as CASSPIVNYGYTF.

This chain uses TRBV4-3 with TRBJ1-2; 10 bases are a match to TRBD1. V trimming: 1 base; J trimming: 8 bases; junction bases outside the gene matches: 10. Germline CDR1 and CDR2: LGHNA and YSLEER. The CDR3 spans 16 residues. The CDR3 loop is CASSQGEGQGKIGYTF. The CDR3 DNA reads TGCGCCAGCAGCCAAGGTGAGGGACAGGGGAAAATCGGCTACACCTTC.

The chain uses TRBV3-1 (or the pseudogene TRBV3-2) and TRBJ1-2; possible D gene TRBD1, 5 bases. The CDR3 extends over 15 amino acids. V shed 4 bases and J shed 4 bases, with 16 bases lying between them. Germline CDR1 LGHDT, CDR2 YNNKEL (reference sequence). CDR3 sequence reads: CASSPPRREGYGYTF. For the CDR3, the DNA is TGTGCCAGCAGCCCCCCTCGCAGGGAGGGCTATGGCTACACCTTC.

The chain joins TRBV27 to TRBJ2-7; 11 bases fit TRBD1. Per the germline V gene, CDR1 is MNHEY and CDR2 is SMNVEV (reference sequence). Trimming at V came to 5 bases and at J to 4 bases, leaving 4 bases not matched to a gene. This CDR3 spans 14 amino acids. CDR3 DNA sequence: TGTGCCAGCAGTGGGGGGACAGGGGGGTACGAGCAGTACTTC. Residues: CASSGGTGGYEQYF.

This sequence joins TRBV6-5 and TRBJ1-1; possible D gene TRBD1, 5 bases. Germline CDR1 MNHEY, CDR2 SVGAGI. V gave up 7 bases and J gave up 1 base, with 10 bases separating them. This CDR3 is built from 13 residues. CDR3 coding DNA: TGTGCCAGCAAACTCCAGGGGAACACTGAAGCTTTCTTT. It encodes CASKLQGNTEAFF.

This clone was detected only once. This chain links TRBV30 with TRBJ1-5; 8 bases agree with TRBD1. J was trimmed by 1 base and V by 7 bases; bases with no gene match: 15. The CDR3 has 17 residues. Germline CDR1 and CDR2: GTSNPN and SVGIG (reference sequence). The chain's CDR3 is CASSRQGYSESNQPQHF. The CDR3 DNA reads as TGTGCCTCCTCAAGACAGGGGTATTCGGAAAGCAATCAGCCCCAGCATTTT.

The chain carries TRBV28 and TRBJ1-2; no clear D. Germline loops: CDR1 MDHEN, CDR2 SYDVKM. This CDR3 has 13 amino acids. V lost 6 bases and J lost 4, with 12 bases in between. The CDR3 reads CASRREFGYGYTF. The CDR3 nucleotides are TGTGCCAGCAGGCGGGAGTTCGGCTATGGCTACACCTTC.

For the CDR3, the DNA is TGTGCCAGCAGGGACAGGCCCGCAGATACGCAGTATTTT. This encodes CASRDRPADTQYF. The genes are TRBV25-1 and TRBJ2-3; 7 bases agree with TRBD1. This CDR3 has 13 residues. The germline CDR1 and CDR2 sequences are MGHDK and SYGVNS. V was pared by 6 bases and J by 4 bases, with 4 bases of the junction left unmatched.

The chain has TRBV2 and TRBJ2-1, with TRBD2 as a possible D gene (6 bases). The CDR3 sequence is 15 residues long. The germline V gene encodes CDR1 SNHLY and CDR2 FYNNEI. V lost 2 bases and J 9 bases, leaving 17 bases between the germline ends. The CDR3 region is CASSERGNGVSEQFF. The CDR3, as DNA: TGTGCCAGCAGTGAACGGGGGAATGGGGTTAGTGAGCAGTTCTTC.

The chain couples TRBV18 to TRBJ1-6, with 10 positions matching TRBD1. Germline CDR1 and CDR2: KGHSH and LQKENI. CDR3 length: 18 amino acids. The trim removed 3 bases at V and 6 bases at J, leaving 11 bases unmatched. CDR3 region: CASSPRDRGLLSNSPLHF. The DNA of the CDR3 is TGTGCCAGCTCACCCCGGGACAGGGGTTTGTTGAGTAATTCACCCCTCCACTTT.

The sample holds one count of this clone. The V call is TRBV5-1, the J call TRBJ1-2; 11 bases map to TRBD1. The CDR3 consists of 14 residues. V was pared by 4 bases and J by 7 bases, with 6 bases of the junction left unmatched. From germline, CDR1 is SGHRS and CDR2 YFSETQ. Here the CDR3 DNA reads TGCGCCAGCAGCCGGGACAGGGGGGAGGGTGGCTACACCTTC. Its translation: CASSRDRGEGGYTF.

In this sample, this clone turned up once. V gene TRBV24-1 combines with J gene TRBJ2-3, with 10 bases aligning to TRBD2. Germline lookup yields CDR1 KGHDR and CDR2 SFDVKD. The CDR3 is 16 amino acids. Unmatched junction bases numbered 8, after V lost 4 bases and J lost 5 bases. The CDR3 nucleotides are TGTGCCACCAGTGAACCCTCAGCGGGGGGGTTAGATACGCAGTATTTT. This gives the protein CATSEPSAGGLDTQYF.

The genes are TRBV12-3 or TRBV12-4 and TRBJ1-1; no clear D gene. V was pared by 7 bases and J by 11 bases, with 17 bases between. The CDR3 has 12 residues. The chain's CDR3 is CASTSPPLLAFF. In nucleotides, the CDR3 is TGTGCCAGCACCTCCCCGCCTCTATTGGCTTTCTTT.

A word on this clone: Other DNA variants within this sample encode the same CDR3. J is TRBJ1-4 and V is TRBV11-2; 7 bases fit TRBD1. The V gene's germline CDR1 is SGHAT and CDR2 FQNNGV. This CDR3 comprises 14 residues. Trimming took 1 base from V and 7 from J; bases not matched to a gene: 3. The CDR3 coding sequence is TGTGCCAGCAGCTTAGGGCAGGGGGGTGAAAAACTGTTTTTT. It encodes CASSLGQGGEKLFF.

In this sample, this clone turned up a few times. V gene TRBV29-1 combines with J gene TRBJ1-1, with unresolved D. Germline values: CDR1 SQVTM, CDR2 ANQGSEA. Deletions cut 7 bases from V and 1 base from J, with 4 bases between. The CDR3 runs to 10 residues. The CDR3 loop reads CSGKNTEAFF. Here the CDR3 DNA reads TGCAGCGGTAAGAACACTGAAGCTTTCTTT.

The chain carries TRBV7-9 and TRBJ1-5; 7 nucleotides agree with TRBD1. Germline CDR1 and CDR2: SEHNR and FQNEAQ (reference sequence). The V gene end was trimmed by 5 bases and the J gene end by 7 bases; junction bases not matched to a gene: 8. The CDR3 spans 14 residues. This chain's CDR3 is CASSGDSSGQPQHF. As DNA, the CDR3 is TGTGCCAGCAGCGGGGACAGTTCGGGCCAGCCCCAGCATTTT.

The V gene is TRBV2, the J gene TRBJ1-2; possibly TRBD1 for D (6 bases). V gave up 6 bases and J gave up 0 bases, with 11 bases separating them. The germline gives CDR1 SNHLY, CDR2 FYNNEI. This CDR3 comprises 14 residues. CDR3 DNA: TGTGCCAGCAGGGGGGACACAGCTAACTATGGCTACACCTTC. This codes for CASRGDTANYGYTF.

The rearrangement joins TRBV5-6 to TRBJ2-7; D remains unclear. The V gene lost 0 bases and the J gene lost 4 bases, with 5 bases spanning the gap. Germline lookup yields CDR1 SGHDT and CDR2 YYEEEE. This CDR3 contains 12 residues. The CDR3 nucleotides read TGTGCCAGCAGCTTGGGGGCGTACGAGCAGTACTTC. Protein: CASSLGAYEQYF.

The V and J genes are TRBV6-4 and TRBJ1-4; 8 bases are shared with TRBD1. Trimming took 9 bases from V and 7 from J; bases not matched to a gene: 13. CDR3 size: 15 residues. Germline CDR1 and CDR2: MRHNA and SNTAGT. The CDR3 DNA follows: TGTGCCAGTGTCTTATCCAGGGACAGGCGTGAAAAACTGTTTTTT. Amino acids: CASVLSRDRREKLFF.

The J gene is TRBJ1-1, the V gene TRBV3-1 (or the pseudogene TRBV3-2); possibly TRBD1 for D (6 bases). In germline, CDR1 is LGHDT, CDR2 YNNKEL (reference sequence). Trimming cost V 4 bases and J 0 bases, with 9 bases left between them. CDR3 length equals 14 residues. DNA for the CDR3: TGTGCCAGCAGCCCGACAGGACTGAACACTGAAGCTTTCTTT. As protein: CASSPTGLNTEAFF.

The chain has TRBV19 and TRBJ1-2; D may be TRBD1 (6 bases). V dropped 7 bases and J dropped 10 bases, with 22 bases sitting between them. The germline V gene has CDR1 LNHDA and CDR2 SQIVND (reference sequence). CDR3 length equals 14 residues. CDR3 sequence reads: CASTQSGTSALYTF. The CDR3 DNA sequence: TGTGCCAGTACACAGTCCGGGACATCCGCCCTCTACACCTTC. Complete variable domain (other parts from reference TRBV19 and TRBJ1-2): DGGITQSPKYLFRKEGQNVTLSCEQNLNHDAMYWYRQDPGQGLRLIYYSQIVNDFQKGDIAEGYSVSREKKESFPLTVTSAQKNPTAFYLCASTQSGTSALYTFGSGTRLTVV.

The chain uses TRBV19 and TRBJ1-3; D not resolved. The V and J ends lost 7 bases and 0 bases respectively, with 19 bases between them. The CDR3 is made up of 17 amino acids. CDR1 is LNHDA, CDR2 SQIVND, per germline (reference sequence). The CDR3 here is CASTELSHRPSGNTIYF. CDR3 bases: TGTGCCAGTACGGAGTTATCTCATCGACCCTCTGGAAACACCATATATTTT.